This TCR beta chain appears in the sequencing data of a study of blood T cell repertoires in COVID-19. Comments on this clone: Other nucleotide sequences from this sample produce the same CDR3.

V was clipped by 2 bases and J by 7 bases; unmatched bases: 2. The CDR3 has 13 residues. The germline gives CDR1 SGHTA, CDR2 FQGTGA. The study recruited people aged roughly 18 to 89 years across approximately 24 US areas. The method was immunoSEQ multiplex PCR; TCRdb's version includes in-frame clones alone and lacks a portion of them. In the table there are fewer than 350,000 clones, roughly nine tenths of which are singletons. Source material: PBMCs or T cells enriched from blood (not recorded which). The sequence was collected from a woman aged 40 to 50 who had recovered from COVID-19. The chain is built from TRBV7-3 and TRBJ2-1, with TRBD1 matching 7 bases. CDR3 protein: CASSLGQANEQFF. For the CDR3, the DNA is TGTGCCAGCAGCTTAGGACAGGCTAATGAGCAGTTCTTC.